The rows below give T cell receptor beta chains drawn from one sample of a study of blood T cell repertoires in COVID-19. The protocol was immunoSEQ multiplex PCR, while the TCRdb copy is restricted to in-frame clones and leaves out a portion. Of about 180,000 clones in the sample, approximately 86% were seen once. Sequenced material: peripheral blood. The receptors come from a man aged 50 or older with active or convalescent COVID-19. CDR3s include the opening cysteine and the closing phenylalanine or tryptophan.

J gene	V gene	CDR3 protein
TRBJ1-2	TRBV28	CASSLLYWTGENYGYTF
TRBJ2-7	TRBV7-9	CASGGQIEQYF
TRBJ2-3	TRBV5-1	CASSLDGRGASDTQYF
TRBJ2-2	TRBV7-6	CASSLRGGGELFF
TRBJ1-6	TRBV9	CASSGETGDSPLHF
TRBJ1-3	TRBV30	CAWSPGSGNTIYF
TRBJ2-3	TRBV6-5	CASSNRGPDTQYF
TRBJ1-6	TRBV2	CASSNRGFLVALHF
TRBJ2-5	TRBV5-6	CASRLAGGRVETQYF
TRBJ1-5	TRBV4-1	CASSQVWVQGTAQHF
TRBJ2-3	TRBV7-2	CATNRAGGGTDTQYF
TRBJ1-6	TRBV2	CASSGGTPYSPLHF
TRBJ2-5	TRBV5-1	CASSPDAGVGTQYF
TRBJ1-5	TRBV7-2	CASSLYPGQGKFRNQPQHF
TRBJ2-7	TRBV11-2	CASSLGWTGEQYF
TRBJ2-7	TRBV6-5	CASSRTSLPFEQYF
TRBJ2-3	TRBV19	CASRNRGGSATDTQYF
TRBJ1-6	TRBV3-1/TRBV3-2	CASSQGTGANSPLHF
TRBJ1-2	TRBV18	CASSPLPGGAYGYTF
TRBJ2-1	TRBV4-2	CASSQELGQSSEQFF
TRBJ2-7	TRBV5-4	CASSKDSTTYEQYF
TRBJ1-4	TRBV30	CAGGTTTNEKLFF
TRBJ2-2	TRBV19	CASRSGGRELFF
TRBJ1-6	TRBV2	CASSVRALNSPLHF
TRBJ2-7	TRBV19	CASRLRDRGPYEQYF
TRBJ2-7	TRBV7-2	CASSLGSAGGSEQYF
TRBJ2-2	TRBV7-6	CASSLGQKNTGELFF
TRBJ1-1	TRBV6-6	CASTGTGMNTEAFF
TRBJ2-5	TRBV5-1	CASSLARSSETQYF
TRBJ2-5	TRBV9	CASSVSVAGGPGQETQYF
TRBJ2-5	TRBV7-3	CASSLTGSGRALRGTQYF
TRBJ2-7	TRBV12-3/TRBV12-4	CASSSGISYEQYF
TRBJ2-2	TRBV3-1/TRBV3-2	CASSQSRLVATGELFF
TRBJ2-7	TRBV6-5	CASTSGTSDAEQYF
TRBJ2-1	TRBV10-3	CAISEGRDNEQFF
TRBJ1-1	TRBV5-1	CASSFATGHTEAFF